Each of the 11 T cell receptor beta chains below was sequenced from the same sample in a study of metastatic and nonmetastatic thyroid tumors. MiXCR reprocessed the PCR reads for TCRdb. This table holds 5,500 to 7,500 clones, roughly a third found once. Until they underwent thyroid surgery, no patient had received any treatment. Material: adjacent normal tissue. The source is a female donor with papillary thyroid cancer or a benign thyroid nodule (not recorded which). Some clones in this sample may be carry-over from other donors' samples.

This chain joins TRBV11-2 and TRBJ2-1; the D call may be TRBD1 or TRBD2 (5 bases each). This CDR3 has 14 amino acids. The germline V gene encodes CDR1 SGHAT and CDR2 FQNNGV. Trimming cost V 7 bases and J 9 bases, with 19 bases left between them. CDR3 coding DNA: TGTGCCAGCAACTCCCATTTACTAGGGGCTGAGCAGTTCTTC. Protein product: CASNSHLLGAEQFF.

This clone was observed a handful of times. The V gene is TRBV6-6, the J gene TRBJ2-7, with 8 bases identical to TRBD1. J was trimmed by 0 bases and V by 3 bases; bases with no gene match: 7. This CDR3 has 16 amino acids. Germline V gene data show CDR1 as MNHNY and CDR2 as SVGAGI (reference sequence). The chain's CDR3 is CASSYSSTGGSYEQYF. For the CDR3, the DNA is TGTGCCAGCAGTTATTCGAGTACAGGGGGCTCCTACGAGCAGTACTTC.

The chain is built from TRBV3-1 and TRBJ2-1; D is perhaps TRBD2 (8 bases). The CDR3 sequence is 17 residues long. CDR1 is LGHDT and CDR2 is YNNKEL in the germline V gene (reference sequence). Trimming took 0 bases from V and 8 from J, leaving 20 bases between them. The CDR3 sequence: CASSQDYRGLGLDEQFF. The CDR3 bases are TGTGCCAGCAGCCAAGATTACAGGGGCCTGGGACTAGATGAGCAGTTCTTC.

The rearrangement links TRBV9 to TRBJ1-3; D gene uncertain. There are 13 residues in the CDR3. CDR1 SGDLS and CDR2 YYNGEE come from the germline V gene. The V end was cut by 7 bases, the J end by 2 bases, with 10 bases between. The CDR3: CASGPGTGNTIYF. The CDR3 nucleotides are TGTGCCAGCGGGCCGGGGACTGGAAACACCATATATTTT.

This clone was recorded a few times. A read error may account for a junction end that differs from germline. This chain uses TRBV6-1 with TRBJ2-7; D may be TRBD1 (7 bases). This CDR3 spans 15 amino acids. From germline, CDR1 is MNHNS and CDR2 SASEGT. The CDR3 loop is CASTQGDLGAYDQYF. CDR3 sequence (DNA): TGTGCCAGCACTCAGGGGGACTTGGGAGCCTACGATCAGTACTTC.

With regard to this clone: A much larger clone lies one base from this, so it may be a read error. The rearrangement joins TRBV2 to TRBJ2-7; 10 nucleotides agree with TRBD2. Germline V gene lookup returns CDR1 SNHLY and CDR2 FYNNEI. V trimming: 10 bases; J trimming: 5 bases; junction bases outside the gene matches: 11. This CDR3 comprises 14 residues. This CDR3 is CANRVLAGTDEQYF. Here the CDR3 DNA reads TGTGCCAACAGAGTACTAGCGGGGACAGACGAGCAGTACTTC. Together with reference TRBV2 and TRBJ2-7, the CDR3 gives the full variable domain: EPEVTQTPSHQVTQMGQEVILRCVPISNHLYFYWYRQILGQKVEFLVSFYNNEISEKSEIFDDQFSVERPDGSNFTLKIRSTKLEDSAMYFCANRVLAGTDEQYFGPGTRLTVT.

The V call is TRBV5-6, the J call TRBJ2-7; 15 bases are a match to TRBD2. The CDR3 totals 18 residues. V lost 0 bases, J lost 2 bases, and 6 bases stayed unmatched. From germline, CDR1 is SGHDT and CDR2 YYEEEE. CDR3 residues: CASSLVWTSGRAPYEQYF. As DNA, the CDR3 is TGTGCCAGCAGCTTGGTATGGACTAGCGGGAGGGCCCCCTACGAGCAGTACTTC.

The chain is built from TRBV6-1 and TRBJ2-5; no firm D call. Trimming took off 4 bases at V and 7 bases at J, with 7 bases between the two ends. Germline values: CDR1 MNHNS, CDR2 SASEGT. CDR3 size: 11 residues. The CDR3 spells CASSAKRTQYF. In nucleotides, the CDR3 is TGTGCCAGCAGTGCCAAGAGGACCCAGTACTTC.

Here the CDR3 DNA reads TGTGCCAGCAGCCCCCTTCCGGGCGCTGAAGCTTTCTTT. Its protein product is CASSPLPGAEAFF. The V call is TRBV7-3, the J call TRBJ1-1; no definite D call. Germline values: CDR1 SGHTA, CDR2 FQGTGA. Trimming took 5 bases from V and 6 from J, leaving 13 bases between them. This CDR3 is 13 amino acids long.

A word on this clone: The junction shows a germline mismatch at one end, possibly a read error. This chain connects TRBV5-5 to TRBJ2-7; 10 bases fit TRBD2. The CDR3 has 16 residues. CDR1 is SGHKS and CDR2 is YYEKEE in the germline V gene (reference sequence). The CDR3 DNA follows: TGTGCCAGCAGCTTGGCCGGGACTAGCGTGGTATACGAGCAGTACTTT. Its translation: CASSLAGTSVVYEQYF.

The chain joins TRBV6-1 to TRBJ2-1, with 14 bases matching TRBD2. CDR1 and CDR2 (germline): MNHNS, SASEGT. J lost 8 bases, V lost 3 bases, and 3 bases had no gene match. The CDR3 has 15 amino acids. CDR3 sequence (DNA): TGTGCCAGCAGTGAGACTAGCGGGAGGGGGTATGAGCAGTTCTTC. This sequence encodes CASSETSGRGYEQFF.